The 14 T cell receptor beta chains below were found in one sample sequenced in a study of OX40 agonist ivuxolimab in advanced cancers. Assay: immunoSEQ multiplex PCR; the TCRdb copy retains only in-frame clones and omits some. The sample lists about 59,000 clones, more than 65% occurring once. Source: CD4+ or CD8+ T cells sorted from blood, taken in a trial of the OX40 agonist ivuxolimab. The receptors come from an adult with an advanced solid tumor such as melanoma, head and neck, liver or kidney cancer.

The chain joins TRBV6-1 to TRBJ1-5, with 7 bases matching TRBD1. Per the germline V gene, CDR1 is MNHNS and CDR2 is SASEGT. This CDR3 contains 14 residues. With V trimmed by 4 bases and J by 7 bases, 7 bases remained unmatched. This CDR3 reads CASSARRQGQPQHF. The CDR3 coding sequence is TGTGCCAGCAGTGCACGTCGACAGGGCCAGCCCCAGCATTTT.

The chain joins TRBV28 to TRBJ2-1, with a possible D match to TRBD1 (5 bases). Trimming cost V 7 bases and J 9 bases, with 13 bases left between them. This CDR3 comprises 12 residues. Germline CDR1 MDHEN, CDR2 SYDVKM. Written as DNA, the CDR3 is TGTGCCAGCACGTCAGGGTATCGTGAGCAGTTCTTC. It yields the protein CASTSGYREQFF.

This clone was seen only once. The chain uses TRBV11-2 and TRBJ1-5; D call uncertain. From germline, CDR1 is SGHAT and CDR2 FQNNGV. V was pared by 1 base and J by 9 bases, with 10 bases between. This CDR3 has 13 amino acids. CDR3 nucleotides: TGTGCCAGCAGCTTAGCGCCTGGTCGGCCCCAGCATTTT. Amino acids: CASSLAPGRPQHF.

The rearrangement links TRBV7-2 to TRBJ2-7, with 10 nucleotides matching TRBD1. CDR1 is SGHTA, CDR2 FQGNSA, per germline. V was clipped by 5 bases and J by 4 bases; unmatched bases: 11. The CDR3 extends over 16 amino acids. The CDR3, as DNA: TGTGCCAGCAGCGCCGCCCGGGACAGGGGACGATACGAGCAGTACTTC. Translation gives CASSAARDRGRYEQYF.

This chain connects TRBV27 to TRBJ2-7; possibly TRBD1 for D (5 bases). CDR3 length: 15 amino acids. The germline V gene has CDR1 MNHEY and CDR2 SMNVEV (reference sequence). V was pared by 7 bases and J by 2 bases, with 18 bases between. CDR3 DNA sequence: TGTGCCAGCACCCTAAGGGTAGGGGATCCCTACGAGCAGTACTTC. It codes for CASTLRVGDPYEQYF.

The chain joins TRBV6-4 to TRBJ2-1; 8 bases match TRBD2. This CDR3 is 13 amino acids long. V lost 6 bases and J lost 12; bases outside the gene matches: 10. Germline-derived CDR1 and CDR2 are MRHNA and SNTAGT. The CDR3 DNA is TGTGCCAGCAGGTCACTAGCGGAAGGAGGGCAGTTCTTC. Encoded protein: CASRSLAEGGQFF.

This clone was recorded once. This chain joins TRBV7-2 and TRBJ2-7; tentative D call: TRBD1 (6 bases). Germline CDR1 and CDR2: SGHTA and FQGNSA. The CDR3 length is 14 residues. The V gene lost 3 bases and the J gene lost 0 bases, with 9 bases spanning the gap. The CDR3 protein is CASSFNRDSYEQYF. As DNA, the CDR3 is TGTGCCAGCAGCTTCAACAGGGACTCCTACGAGCAGTACTTC. Full variable domain (missing parts from reference TRBV7-2 and TRBJ2-7): GAGVSQSPSNKVTEKGKDVELRCDPISGHTALYWYRQSLGQGLEFLIYFQGNSAPDKSGLPSDRFSAERTGGSVSTLTIQRTQQEDSAVYLCASSFNRDSYEQYFGPGTRLTVT.

The chain recombines TRBV7-9 with TRBJ2-1; D perhaps matches TRBD2 (5 bases). CDR3 length: 12 amino acids. V was cut by 5 bases and J by 10 bases, with 12 bases left in between. Germline-derived CDR1 and CDR2 are SEHNR and FQNEAQ (reference sequence). The CDR3 region is CASSQYEGEQFF. The DNA of the CDR3 is TGTGCCAGCAGCCAGTATGAGGGCGAGCAGTTCTTC.

The V gene is TRBV4-1, the J gene TRBJ2-5; the match to TRBD2 covers 10 bases. Germline V lookup: CDR1 MGHRA, CDR2 YSYEKL. The J segment lost 2 bases and the V segment lost 4 bases, leaving 13 bases of the junction unmatched. The CDR3 sequence is 18 residues long. The CDR3 DNA reads TGCGCCAGCAGCCCTCGTGAAACCGGGACTAGCGTTCAAGAGACCCAGTACTTC. Residues: CASSPRETGTSVQETQYF.

The chain links TRBV18 to TRBJ1-5; D gene uncertain. CDR3 size: 16 residues. Looked up from germline, CDR1 is KGHSH and CDR2 is LQKENI. The V end was cut by 0 bases, the J end by 4 bases, with 13 bases between. CDR3 sequence: CASSPPAGRTNQPQHF. The DNA for the CDR3 is TGTGCCAGCTCACCACCGGCAGGACGTACTAATCAGCCCCAGCATTTT.

The chain is built from TRBV6-6 and TRBJ1-1; unclear D gene. This CDR3 comprises 12 residues. The V gene's germline CDR1 is MNHNY and CDR2 SVGAGI (reference sequence). V was trimmed by 0 bases and J by 1 base, leaving 0 bases between them. CDR3 DNA: TGTGCCAGCAGTTACTCGAACACTGAAGCTTTCTTT. This sequence encodes CASSYSNTEAFF.

The rearrangement links TRBV27 to TRBJ1-6; 7 nucleotides match TRBD1. CDR3 size: 15 residues. Germline V gene data show CDR1 as MNHEY and CDR2 as SMNVEV (reference sequence). The V and J ends lost 5 bases and 7 bases, in that order; junction bases with no gene match: 8. This CDR3 reads CASSPRTGGNSPLHF. The DNA for the CDR3 is TGTGCCAGCAGTCCTCGGACAGGAGGCAATTCACCCCTCCACTTT.

The chain recombines TRBV21-1 with TRBJ1-2. TRBV21-1 is termed a pseudogene. The CDR3 is made up of 16 amino acids. CDR3 nucleotide sequence: TGTGCCAGCAGCCGGGCTATCGGTCGCTCTAACTATGGCTACACCTTC. It specifies CASSRAIGRSNYGYTF.

This chain connects TRBV30 to TRBJ2-5, with 10 nucleotides matching TRBD2. The J segment lost 5 bases and the V segment lost 2 bases, leaving 5 bases of the junction unmatched. The germline V gene has CDR1 GTSNPN and CDR2 SVGIG (reference sequence). There are 14 residues in the CDR3. The CDR3: CAWSSGRVGETQYF. The CDR3 region has the DNA TGTGCCTGGAGTAGCGGGAGGGTGGGGGAGACCCAGTACTTC.